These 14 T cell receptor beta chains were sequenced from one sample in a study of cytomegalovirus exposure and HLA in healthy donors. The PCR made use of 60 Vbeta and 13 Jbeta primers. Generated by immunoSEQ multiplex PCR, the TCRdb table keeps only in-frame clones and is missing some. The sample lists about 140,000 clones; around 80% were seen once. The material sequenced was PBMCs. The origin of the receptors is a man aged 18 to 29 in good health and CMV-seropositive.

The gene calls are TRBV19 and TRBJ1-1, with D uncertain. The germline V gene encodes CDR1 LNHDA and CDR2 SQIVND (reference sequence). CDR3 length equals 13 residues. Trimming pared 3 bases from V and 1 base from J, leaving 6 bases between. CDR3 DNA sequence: TGTGCCAGTAGTATTTCGGGGAACACTGAAGCTTTCTTT. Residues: CASSISGNTEAFF.

CDR3 sequence (DNA): TGTGCCAGCATGTTGGACAGGGGGCTCGAGCAGTACTTC. This gives the protein CASMLDRGLEQYF. This chain joins TRBV5-6 and TRBJ2-7; TRBD1 matches at 11 bases. J gave up 6 bases and V 6 bases, and 5 bases lay outside the gene matches. Germline V CDR1 and CDR2: SGHDT, YYEEEE. The CDR3 has 13 residues.

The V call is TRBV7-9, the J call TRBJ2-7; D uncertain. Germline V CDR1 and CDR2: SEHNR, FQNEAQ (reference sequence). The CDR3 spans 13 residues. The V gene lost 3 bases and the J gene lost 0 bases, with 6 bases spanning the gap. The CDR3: CASSFESSYEQYF. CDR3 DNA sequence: TGTGCCAGCAGCTTTGAGAGCTCCTACGAGCAGTACTTC.

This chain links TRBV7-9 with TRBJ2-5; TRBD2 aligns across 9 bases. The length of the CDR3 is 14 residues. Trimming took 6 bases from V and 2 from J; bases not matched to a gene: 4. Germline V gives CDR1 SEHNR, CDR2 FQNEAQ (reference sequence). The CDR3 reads CASRRTSEQETQYF. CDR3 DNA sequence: TGTGCCAGCAGACGGACTAGCGAACAAGAGACCCAGTACTTC.

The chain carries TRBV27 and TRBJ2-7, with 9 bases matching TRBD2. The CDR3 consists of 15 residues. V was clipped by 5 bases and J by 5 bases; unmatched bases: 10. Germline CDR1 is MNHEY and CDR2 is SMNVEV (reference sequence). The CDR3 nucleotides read TGTGCCAGCAGTCCAACTAGCGGGCAGGGCCACGAGCAGTACTTC. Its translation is CASSPTSGQGHEQYF.

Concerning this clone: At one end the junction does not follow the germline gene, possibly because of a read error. CDR3 nucleotides: TGTGCCAGCAGCCCATCACTCACGGGATTC. It encodes CASSPSLTGF. The J gene is TRBJ1-2, the V gene TRBV7-9, with D hard to call. The V gene's germline CDR1 is SEHNR and CDR2 FQNEAQ (reference sequence). This CDR3 spans 10 amino acids.

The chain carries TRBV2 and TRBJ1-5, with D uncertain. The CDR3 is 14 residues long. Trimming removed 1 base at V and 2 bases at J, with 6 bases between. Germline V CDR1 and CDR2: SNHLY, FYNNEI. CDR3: CASSEGVGNQPQHF. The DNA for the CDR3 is TGTGCCAGCAGTGAAGGTGTCGGCAATCAGCCCCAGCATTTT.

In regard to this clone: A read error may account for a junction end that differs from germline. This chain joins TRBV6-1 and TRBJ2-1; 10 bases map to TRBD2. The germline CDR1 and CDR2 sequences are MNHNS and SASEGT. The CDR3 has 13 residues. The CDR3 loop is CASTSGRVNGQFF. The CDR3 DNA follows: TGTGCCAGCACTAGCGGGAGAGTAAATGGGCAGTTCTTC.

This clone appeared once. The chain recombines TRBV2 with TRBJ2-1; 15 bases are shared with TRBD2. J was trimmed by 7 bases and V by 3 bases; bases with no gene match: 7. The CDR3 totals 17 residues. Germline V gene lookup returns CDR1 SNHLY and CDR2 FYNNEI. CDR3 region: CASSDPGLAGGGNEQFF. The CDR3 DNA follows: TGTGCCAGCAGTGACCCGGGACTAGCGGGAGGTGGGAATGAGCAGTTCTTC.

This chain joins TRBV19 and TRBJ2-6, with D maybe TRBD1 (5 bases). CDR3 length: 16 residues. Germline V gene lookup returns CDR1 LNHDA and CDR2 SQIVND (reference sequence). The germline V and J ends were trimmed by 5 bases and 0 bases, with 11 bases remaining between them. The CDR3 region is CASSYQGDSGANVLTF. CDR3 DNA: TGTGCCAGTAGTTACCAGGGTGACTCTGGGGCCAACGTCCTGACTTTC.

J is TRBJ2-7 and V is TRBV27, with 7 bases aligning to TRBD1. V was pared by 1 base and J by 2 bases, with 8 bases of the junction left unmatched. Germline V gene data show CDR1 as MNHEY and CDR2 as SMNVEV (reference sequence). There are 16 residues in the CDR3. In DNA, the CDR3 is TGTGCCAGCAGTTTATTAGGGGGCTTTAGCCCCTACGAGCAGTACTTC. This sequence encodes CASSLLGGFSPYEQYF.

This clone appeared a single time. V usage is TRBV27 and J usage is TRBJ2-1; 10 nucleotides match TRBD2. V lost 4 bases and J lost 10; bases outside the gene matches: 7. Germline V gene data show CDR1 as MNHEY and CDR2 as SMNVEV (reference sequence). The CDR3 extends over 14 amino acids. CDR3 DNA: TGTGCCAGCAGTTCCCGGACTAGCGGATTAGAGCAGTTCTTC. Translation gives CASSSRTSGLEQFF.

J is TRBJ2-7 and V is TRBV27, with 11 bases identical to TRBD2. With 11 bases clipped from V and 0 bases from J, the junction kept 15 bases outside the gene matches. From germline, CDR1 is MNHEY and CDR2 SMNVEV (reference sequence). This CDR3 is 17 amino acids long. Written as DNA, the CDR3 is TGTGCCGTCCAAAGGGGGACTAGCGGAACAAGCTCCTACGAGCAGTACTTC. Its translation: CAVQRGTSGTSSYEQYF.

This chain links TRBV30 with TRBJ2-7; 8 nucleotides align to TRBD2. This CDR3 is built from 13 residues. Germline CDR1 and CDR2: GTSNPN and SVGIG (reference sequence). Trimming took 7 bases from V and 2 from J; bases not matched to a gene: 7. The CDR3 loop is CASVAGSPYEQYF. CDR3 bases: TGTGCCTCAGTAGCGGGGTCCCCCTACGAGCAGTACTTC.